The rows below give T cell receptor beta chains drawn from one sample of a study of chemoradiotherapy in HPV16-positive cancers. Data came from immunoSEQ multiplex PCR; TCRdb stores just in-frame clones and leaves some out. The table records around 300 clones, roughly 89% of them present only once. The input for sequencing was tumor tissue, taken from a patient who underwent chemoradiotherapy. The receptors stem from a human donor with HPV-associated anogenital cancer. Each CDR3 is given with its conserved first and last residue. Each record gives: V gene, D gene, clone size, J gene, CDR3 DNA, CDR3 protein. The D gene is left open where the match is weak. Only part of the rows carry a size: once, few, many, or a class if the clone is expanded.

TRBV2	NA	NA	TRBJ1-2	TGTGCCAGCAGTGAAGCAGGGATAGGGTTGAACTACACCTTC	CASSEAGIGLNYTF
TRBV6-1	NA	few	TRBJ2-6	TGTGCCAGCAAGGGGGGGGGCGGGGCCAACGTCCTGACTTTC	CASKGGGGANVLTF
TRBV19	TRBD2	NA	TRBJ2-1	TGTGCCAGTACCCCGCTTGGGGCTAGCGGGAGCAATGAGCAGTTCTTC	CASTPLGASGSNEQFF
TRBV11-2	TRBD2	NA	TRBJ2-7	TGTGCCAGCAGCTTAACGGGACTAGCAGCGTACTTC	CASSLTGLAAYF
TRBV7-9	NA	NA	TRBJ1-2	TGTGCCAGCAGCTTAGACTCTGGTGGCTACACCTTC	CASSLDSGGYTF
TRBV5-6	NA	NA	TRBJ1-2	TGTGCCAGCAGGGGATATAACTATGGCTACACCTTC	CASRGYNYGYTF
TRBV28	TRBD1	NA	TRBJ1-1	TGTGCCAGCAGTCGACAGGGAGCGAAACCTGAAGCTTTCTTT	CASSRQGAKPEAFF
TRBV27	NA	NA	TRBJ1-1	TGTGCCAGCAGTTTAAGGACAAACACTGAAGCTTTCTTT	CASSLRTNTEAFF
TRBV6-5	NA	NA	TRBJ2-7	TGTGCCAGCAGTCCCGACAGGGTGGGAGGAGAGCAGTACTTC	CASSPDRVGGEQYF
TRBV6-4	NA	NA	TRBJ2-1	TGTGCCAGCGGTCCCGTAGCAGGTGAGCAGTTCTTC	CASGPVAGEQFF
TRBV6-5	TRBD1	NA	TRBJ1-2	TGTGCCAGCGGACGACAGGGAAGGGGCTACACCTTC	CASGRQGRGYTF
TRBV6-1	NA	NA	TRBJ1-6	TGTGCCAGCCAAACGGAGGTTAGTTCACCCCTCCACTTT	CASQTEVSSPLHF
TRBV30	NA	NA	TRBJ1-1	TGTGCCTGGAGTTCCTTTTCAGGGGCCTCTGAAGCTTTCTTT	CAWSSFSGASEAFF
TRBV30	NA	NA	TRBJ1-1	TGTGCCTGGAAACCGATGAACACTGAAGCTTTCTTT	CAWKPMNTEAFF
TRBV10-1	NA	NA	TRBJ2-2	TGCGCCAGCAGTCCGACAGCGAACACCGGGGAGCTGTTTTTT	CASSPTANTGELFF
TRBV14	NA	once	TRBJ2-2	TGTGCCAGCAGCCGGCGGGCGGGGGCAGTTGGTACCGGGGAGCTGTTTTTT	CASSRRAGAVGTGELFF
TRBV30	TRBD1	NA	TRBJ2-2	TGTGCCTGGACCCGATTTGGGGGACAGTTGAACACCGGGGAGCTGTTTTTT	CAWTRFGGQLNTGELFF
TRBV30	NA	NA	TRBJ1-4	TGTGCCTGGAGTGTAAGGGGGATTAGGGAAAAACTGTTTTTT	CAWSVRGIREKLFF
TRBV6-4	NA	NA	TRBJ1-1	TGTGCCAGCAGTCCCGGGACAAGGAACACTGAAGCTTTCTTT	CASSPGTRNTEAFF
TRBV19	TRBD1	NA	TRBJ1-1	TGTGCCAGTAGTATAGATCAGGGGGCTGGAACTGAAGCTTTCTTT	CASSIDQGAGTEAFF
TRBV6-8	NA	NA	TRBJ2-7	TGTGCCAGCAAGCTCGAAAAGGGGGGTCTCGAGCAGTACTTC	CASKLEKGGLEQYF
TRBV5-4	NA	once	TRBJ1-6	TGTGCCAGCAGCTTGGGACAAAATTCACCCCTCCACTTT	CASSLGQNSPLHF
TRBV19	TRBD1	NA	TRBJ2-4	TGTGCCAGTAGTCTGACAGGGACCAAAAACATTCAGTACTTC	CASSLTGTKNIQYF
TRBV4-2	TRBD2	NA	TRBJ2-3	TGTGCCAGCAGCCAAGCGGGCGGTGGGAGCGGGGGGGCATTAGATACGCAGTATTTT	CASSQAGGGSGGALDTQYF
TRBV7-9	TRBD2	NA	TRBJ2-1	TGTGCCAGCAGCACCACCCAGCCCCGGACTAGCGGGGTGGATGAGCAGTTCTTC	CASSTTQPRTSGVDEQFF
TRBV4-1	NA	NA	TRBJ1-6	TGCGCCAGCAGCCAAGATAGCGGGGCCGGATATAATTCACCCCTCCACTTT	CASSQDSGAGYNSPLHF
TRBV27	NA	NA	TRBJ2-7	TGTGCCAGCAGTGGACTAGGGGACAGAAATTACGAGCAGTACTTC	CASSGLGDRNYEQYF
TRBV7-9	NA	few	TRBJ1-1	TGTGCCAGCAGCTTAGCGCCTGGGGCTGAAGCTTTCTTT	CASSLAPGAEAFF
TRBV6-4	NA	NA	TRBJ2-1	TGTGCCAGCAGTGAGGGAGTAGAGAGCAATGAGCAGTTCTTC	CASSEGVESNEQFF
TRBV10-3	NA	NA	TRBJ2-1	TGTGCCATCAGTGAGACCCGGAATGAGCAGTTCTTC	CAISETRNEQFF
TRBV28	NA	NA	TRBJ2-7	TGTGCCAGCAGTTCCGAAACCCACGAGCAGTACTTC	CASSSETHEQYF
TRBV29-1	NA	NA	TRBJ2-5	TGCAGCGTTGAAAAGGGGCAGGGGGAGACCCAGTACTTC	CSVEKGQGETQYF
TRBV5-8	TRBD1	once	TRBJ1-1	TGTGCCAGCAGCCCAGATATCGGACAGGGGATGAACACTGAAGCTTTCTTT	CASSPDIGQGMNTEAFF
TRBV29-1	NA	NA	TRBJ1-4	TGCAGCGTTGAAGGGAGTAAGACTAATGAAAAACTGTTTTTT	CSVEGSKTNEKLFF
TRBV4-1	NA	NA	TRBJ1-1	TGCGCCAGCAGCCAAGATCGGGGAGGGAACACTGAAGCTTTCTTT	CASSQDRGGNTEAFF